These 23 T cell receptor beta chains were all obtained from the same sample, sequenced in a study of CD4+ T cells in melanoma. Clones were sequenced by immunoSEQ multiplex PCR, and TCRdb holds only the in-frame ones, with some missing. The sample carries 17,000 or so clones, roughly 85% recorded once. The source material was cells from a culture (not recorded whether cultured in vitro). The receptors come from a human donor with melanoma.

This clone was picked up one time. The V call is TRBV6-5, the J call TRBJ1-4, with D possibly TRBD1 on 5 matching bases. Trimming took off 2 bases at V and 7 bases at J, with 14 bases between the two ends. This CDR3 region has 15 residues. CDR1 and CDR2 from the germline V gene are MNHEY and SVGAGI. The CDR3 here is CASSYRGGEGEKLFF. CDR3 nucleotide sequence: TGTGCCAGCAGTTACCGCGGGGGTGAGGGTGAAAAACTGTTTTTT.

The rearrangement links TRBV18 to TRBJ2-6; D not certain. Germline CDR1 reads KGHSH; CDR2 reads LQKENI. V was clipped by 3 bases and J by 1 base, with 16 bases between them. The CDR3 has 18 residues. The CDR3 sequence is CASSPAQLRTSGANVLTF. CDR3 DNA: TGTGCCAGCTCACCCGCCCAACTCCGGACGTCTGGGGCCAACGTCCTGACTTTC.

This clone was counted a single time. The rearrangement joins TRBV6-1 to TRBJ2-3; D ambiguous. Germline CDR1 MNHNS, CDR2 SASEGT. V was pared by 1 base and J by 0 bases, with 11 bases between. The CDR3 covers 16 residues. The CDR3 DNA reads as TGTGCCAGCAGTGAAGGGAGTGCGGCTAGCACAGATACGCAGTATTTT. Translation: CASSEGSAASTDTQYF.

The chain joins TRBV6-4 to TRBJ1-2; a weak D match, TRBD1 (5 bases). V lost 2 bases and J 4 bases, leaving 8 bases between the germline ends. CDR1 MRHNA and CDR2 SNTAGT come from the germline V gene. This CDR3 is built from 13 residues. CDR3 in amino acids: CASSDGQSYGYTF. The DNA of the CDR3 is TGTGCCAGCAGTGACGGACAAAGCTATGGCTACACCTTC.

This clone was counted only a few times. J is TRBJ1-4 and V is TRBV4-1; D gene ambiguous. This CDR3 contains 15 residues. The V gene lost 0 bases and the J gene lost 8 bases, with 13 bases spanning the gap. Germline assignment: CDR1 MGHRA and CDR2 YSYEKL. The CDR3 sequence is CASSQEKRTREKLFF. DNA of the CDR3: TGCGCCAGCAGCCAAGAGAAGAGGACGAGGGAAAAACTGTTTTTT.

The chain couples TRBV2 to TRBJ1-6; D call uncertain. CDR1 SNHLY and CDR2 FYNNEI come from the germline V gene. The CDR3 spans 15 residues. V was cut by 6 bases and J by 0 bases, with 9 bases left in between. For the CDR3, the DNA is TGTGCCAGCAGAAAGATAAGCTCCTATAATTCACCCCTCCACTTT. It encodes CASRKISSYNSPLHF.

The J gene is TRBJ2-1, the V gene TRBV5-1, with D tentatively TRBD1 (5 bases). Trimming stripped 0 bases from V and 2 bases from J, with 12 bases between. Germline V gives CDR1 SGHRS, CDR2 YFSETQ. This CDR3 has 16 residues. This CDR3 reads CASSLVFTGTYNEQFF. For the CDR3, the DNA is TGCGCCAGCAGCTTGGTCTTTACAGGCACCTACAATGAGCAGTTCTTC.

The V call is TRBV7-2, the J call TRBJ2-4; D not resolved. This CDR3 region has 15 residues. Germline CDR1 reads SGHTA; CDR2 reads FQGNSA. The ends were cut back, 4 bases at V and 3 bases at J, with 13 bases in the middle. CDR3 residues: CASSSPHLGKNIQYF. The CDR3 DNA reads TGTGCCAGCAGCTCCCCCCATCTTGGCAAAAACATTCAGTACTTC.

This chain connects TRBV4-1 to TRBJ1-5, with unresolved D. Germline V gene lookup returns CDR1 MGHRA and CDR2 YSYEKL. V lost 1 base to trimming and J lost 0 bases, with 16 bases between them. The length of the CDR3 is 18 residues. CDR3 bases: TGCGCCAGCAGCCAAGGGACCTTAGGGTTTTATAGCAATCAGCCCCAGCATTTT. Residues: CASSQGTLGFYSNQPQHF.

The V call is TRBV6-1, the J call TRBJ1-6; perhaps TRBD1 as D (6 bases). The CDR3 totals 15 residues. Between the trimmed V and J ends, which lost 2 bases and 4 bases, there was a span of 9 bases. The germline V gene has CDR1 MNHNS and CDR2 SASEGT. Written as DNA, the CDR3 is TGTGCCAGCAGTGAAACAGGGAGTTATAATTCACCCCTCCACTTT. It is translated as CASSETGSYNSPLHF.

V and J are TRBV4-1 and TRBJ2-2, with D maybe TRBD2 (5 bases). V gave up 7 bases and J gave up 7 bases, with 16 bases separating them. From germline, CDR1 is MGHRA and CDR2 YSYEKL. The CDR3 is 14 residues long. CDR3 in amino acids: CASNTPRGSGELFF. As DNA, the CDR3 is TGCGCCAGCAACACTCCCAGAGGGAGCGGGGAGCTGTTTTTT.

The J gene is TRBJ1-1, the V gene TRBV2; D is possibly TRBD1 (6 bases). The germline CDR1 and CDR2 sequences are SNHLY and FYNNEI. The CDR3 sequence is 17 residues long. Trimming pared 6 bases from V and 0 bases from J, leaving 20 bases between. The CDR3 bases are TGTGCCAGCAGAGCGACAGGAGCCTTTTCCTTGAACACTGAAGCTTTCTTT. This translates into CASRATGAFSLNTEAFF.

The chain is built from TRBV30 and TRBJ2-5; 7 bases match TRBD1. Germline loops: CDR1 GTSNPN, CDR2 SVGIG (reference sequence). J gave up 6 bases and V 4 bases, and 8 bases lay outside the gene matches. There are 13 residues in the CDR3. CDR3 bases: TGTGCCTGGACCAACAGGGGCAGGCAGACCCAGTACTTC. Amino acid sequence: CAWTNRGRQTQYF. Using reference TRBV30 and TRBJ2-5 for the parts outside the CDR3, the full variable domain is SQTIHQWPATLVQPVGSPLSLECTVEGTSNPNLYWYRQAAGRGLQLLFYSVGIGQISSEVPQNLSASRPQDRQFILSSKKLLLSDSGFYLCAWTNRGRQTQYFGPGTRLLVL.

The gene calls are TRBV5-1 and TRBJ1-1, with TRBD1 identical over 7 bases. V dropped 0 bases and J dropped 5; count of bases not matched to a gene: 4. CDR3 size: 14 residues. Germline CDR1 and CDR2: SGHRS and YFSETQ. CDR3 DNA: TGCGCCAGCAGCTTGGGGGCAGGGGGAACTGAAGCTTTCTTT. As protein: CASSLGAGGTEAFF.

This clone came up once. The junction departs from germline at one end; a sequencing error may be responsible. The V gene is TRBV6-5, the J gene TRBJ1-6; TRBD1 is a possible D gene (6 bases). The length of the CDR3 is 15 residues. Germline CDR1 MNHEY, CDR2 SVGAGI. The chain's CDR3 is CASRADRSFNSPLHF. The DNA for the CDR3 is TGTGCCAGCAGAGCGGACAGATCCTTTAATTCACCCCTCCACTTT.

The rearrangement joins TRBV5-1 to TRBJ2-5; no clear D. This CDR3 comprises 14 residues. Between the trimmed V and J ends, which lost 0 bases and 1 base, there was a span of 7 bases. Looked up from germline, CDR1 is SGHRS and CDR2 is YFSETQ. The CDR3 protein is CASSLVGPQETQYF. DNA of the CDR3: TGCGCCAGCAGCTTGGTAGGGCCCCAAGAGACCCAGTACTTC. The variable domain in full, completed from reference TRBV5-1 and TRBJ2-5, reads KAGVTQTPRYLIKTRGQQVTLSCSPISGHRSVSWYQQTPGQGLQFLFEYFSETQRNKGNFPGRFSGRQFSNSRSEMNVSTLELGDSALYLCASSLVGPQETQYFGPGTRLLVL.

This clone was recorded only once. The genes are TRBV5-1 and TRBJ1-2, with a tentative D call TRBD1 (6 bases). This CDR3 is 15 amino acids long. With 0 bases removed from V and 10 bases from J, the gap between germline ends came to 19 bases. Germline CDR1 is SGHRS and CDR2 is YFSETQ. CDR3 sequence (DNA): TGCGCCAGCAGCTTGGCCGGGGCCAGGGGAGTAGACTACACCTTC. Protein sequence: CASSLAGARGVDYTF.

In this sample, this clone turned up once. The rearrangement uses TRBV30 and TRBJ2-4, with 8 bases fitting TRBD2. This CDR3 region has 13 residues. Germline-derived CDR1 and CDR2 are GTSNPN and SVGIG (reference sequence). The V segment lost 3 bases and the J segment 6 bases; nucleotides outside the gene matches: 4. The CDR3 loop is CAWSGGGANIQYF. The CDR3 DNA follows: TGTGCCTGGAGCGGGGGGGGCGCAAACATTCAGTACTTC. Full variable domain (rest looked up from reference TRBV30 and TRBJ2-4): SQTIHQWPATLVQPVGSPLSLECTVEGTSNPNLYWYRQAAGRGLQLLFYSVGIGQISSEVPQNLSASRPQDRQFILSSKKLLLSDSGFYLCAWSGGGANIQYFGAGTRLSVL.

In DNA form, the CDR3 reads TGTGCCAGCAGCTTAGCAGGACAGCCCCAGCATTTT. Protein: CASSLAGQPQHF. The V call is TRBV7-4, the J call TRBJ1-5; D not resolved. Germline V CDR1 and CDR2: SGHVT, SQSDAQ. Between the trimmed V and J ends, which lost 0 bases and 7 bases, there was a span of 4 bases. The CDR3 has 12 residues.

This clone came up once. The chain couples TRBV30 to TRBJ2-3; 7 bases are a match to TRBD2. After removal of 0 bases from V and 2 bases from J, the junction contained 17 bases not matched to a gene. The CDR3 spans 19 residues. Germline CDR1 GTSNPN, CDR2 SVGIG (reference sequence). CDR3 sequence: CAWSVGGGGARRNTDTQYF. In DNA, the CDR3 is TGTGCCTGGAGTGTCGGCGGGGGAGGGGCCCGACGAAACACAGATACGCAGTATTTT.

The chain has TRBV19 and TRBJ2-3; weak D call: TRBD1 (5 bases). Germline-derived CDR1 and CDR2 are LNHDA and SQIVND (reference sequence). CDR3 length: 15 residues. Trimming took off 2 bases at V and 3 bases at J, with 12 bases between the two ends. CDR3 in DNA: TGTGCCAGTAGTATACAAAGGGGATTAACAGATACGCAGTATTTT. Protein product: CASSIQRGLTDTQYF. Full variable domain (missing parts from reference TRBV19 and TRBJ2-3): DGGITQSPKYLFRKEGQNVTLSCEQNLNHDAMYWYRQDPGQGLRLIYYSQIVNDFQKGDIAEGYSVSREKKESFPLTVTSAQKNPTAFYLCASSIQRGLTDTQYFGPGTRLTVL.

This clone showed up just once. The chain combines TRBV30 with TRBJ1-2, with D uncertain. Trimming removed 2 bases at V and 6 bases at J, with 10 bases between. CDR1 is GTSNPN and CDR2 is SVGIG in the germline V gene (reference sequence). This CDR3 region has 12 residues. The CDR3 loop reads CAWSLHGNGYTF. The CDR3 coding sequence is TGTGCCTGGAGTCTCCATGGGAATGGCTACACCTTC.

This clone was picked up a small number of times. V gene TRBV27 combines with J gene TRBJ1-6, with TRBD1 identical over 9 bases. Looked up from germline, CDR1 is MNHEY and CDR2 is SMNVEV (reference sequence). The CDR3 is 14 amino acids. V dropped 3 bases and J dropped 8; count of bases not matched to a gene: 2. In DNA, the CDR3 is TGTGCCAGCAGTTTGGACAGGGGCTATTCACCCCTCCACTTT. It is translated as CASSLDRGYSPLHF.